The subject of this entry is one T cell receptor (beta chain). Its antigen is unknown. Germline CDR1 reads KGHSH; CDR2 reads LQKENI. Trimming took off 3 bases at V and 7 bases at J, with 9 bases between the two ends. The CDR3 spans 13 residues. This specimen belongs to a study of cytomegalovirus exposure and HLA in healthy donors. General study points: While the bulk of TCR sequences proved rare, some public TCRs turned up in many donors.

The table came from immunoSEQ multiplex PCR; TCRdb's copy has only in-frame clones and leaves some out. This table has about 110,000 clones, approximately 85% appearing once. The clonotype was recovered from a woman younger than 30 in good health and CMV-seronegative. This rearrangement joins TRBV18 to TRBJ2-2; tentatively, D is TRBD1 (5 bases). Input material: PBMCs. In DNA, the CDR3 is TGTGCCAGCTCACCCGGCAGGGACGGGGAGCTGTTTTTT. Translating it yields CASSPGRDGELFF.